What follows are 18 T cell receptor beta chains derived from one specimen sequenced in a study of identical twins. MiXCR, run by TCRdb on the 5' RACE reads, gives a single entry per CDR3 protein. The sample shows 300,000 to 400,000 distinct CDR3 sequences, roughly 9% of them seen only once. Sample: naive T cells sorted from blood. Source of these receptors: a woman aged 45 to 65 in good health.

This chain links TRBV5-1 with TRBJ2-1, with TRBD2 matching over 8 bases. The CDR3 covers 16 residues. Germline CDR1 is SGHRS and CDR2 is YFSETQ. V was clipped by 0 bases and J by 9 bases; unmatched bases: 11. CDR3 sequence (DNA): TGCGCCAGCAGCTTGGTATGGGTCGGGAGGGCCTCTGAGCAGTTCTTC. The encoded protein is CASSLVWVGRASEQFF.

This sequence joins TRBV10-2 and TRBJ2-1, with TRBD2 identical over 12 bases. With V trimmed by 3 bases and J by 8 bases, 14 bases remained unmatched. The CDR3 contains 18 residues. In germline, CDR1 is WSHSY, CDR2 SAAADI. CDR3: CASSDSNPTSGRIYEQFF. Here the CDR3 DNA reads TGCGCCAGCAGTGATTCCAATCCGACTAGCGGGAGAATCTATGAGCAGTTCTTC.

This clonotype was seen a few times. The chain links TRBV3-1 to TRBJ2-5, with a possible D match to TRBD2 (6 bases). The CDR3 has 14 amino acids. Per germline, CDR1 LGHDT and CDR2 YNNKEL (reference sequence). With 3 bases removed from V and 0 bases from J, the gap between germline ends came to 8 bases. The CDR3 sequence: CASSHKRDQETQYF. The CDR3, as DNA: TGTGCCAGCAGCCACAAGCGGGACCAAGAGACCCAGTACTTC.

The chain couples TRBV5-1 to TRBJ2-3; TRBD2 is a possible D gene (7 bases). The V gene lost 4 bases and the J gene lost 6 bases, with 24 bases spanning the gap. The CDR3 is 17 residues long. Germline-derived CDR1 and CDR2 are SGHRS and YFSETQ. This CDR3 reads CASSRPTSGGALDTQYF. CDR3 bases: TGCGCCAGCAGCCGACCCACCTCGGGGGGCGCATTGGATACGCAGTATTTT.

V and J are TRBV20-1 and TRBJ2-1; TRBD2 agrees at 14 bases. Germline V CDR1 and CDR2: DFQATT, SNEGSKA (reference sequence). The CDR3 has 15 residues. The ends lost 0 bases at V and 8 bases at J; junction bases unmatched: 3. This chain's CDR3 is CSAREGLAGVYEQFF. CDR3 sequence (DNA): TGCAGTGCTAGAGAGGGACTAGCGGGAGTTTATGAGCAGTTCTTC.

CDR3 in DNA: TGTGCCAGCAGCCAGACTGTAGCCAAAAACATTCAGTACTTC. Protein: CASSQTVAKNIQYF. The gene calls are TRBV11-3 and TRBJ2-4; D gene ambiguous. CDR1 is SGHNT, CDR2 YENEEA, per germline. Trimming took off 5 bases at V and 0 bases at J, with 8 bases between the two ends. CDR3 length: 14 residues.

The chain combines TRBV6-5 with TRBJ2-1; TRBD2 matches at 12 bases. Unmatched junction bases numbered 8, after V lost 10 bases and J lost 10 bases. Germline CDR1 and CDR2: MNHEY and SVGAGI. This CDR3 is 13 amino acids long. The CDR3 region is CATLAGGPREQFF. The CDR3 DNA reads as TGTGCCACTCTAGCGGGAGGGCCGAGAGAGCAGTTCTTC.

There are a few counts of this clonotype. The chain carries TRBV11-2 and TRBJ2-4, with 7 bases lining up with TRBD2. Germline V gene lookup returns CDR1 SGHAT and CDR2 FQNNGV. The junction had 7 bases not matched to a gene; V was cut back by 4 bases and J by 4 bases. The CDR3 covers 15 residues. This CDR3 is CASSSVGRVKNIQYF. The CDR3 DNA follows: TGTGCCAGCAGCTCCGTTGGGAGGGTAAAAAACATTCAGTACTTC.

This clonotype was seen only a few times. The chain joins TRBV5-1 to TRBJ2-3; TRBD2 is a possible D gene (6 bases). Trimming took off 1 base at V and 2 bases at J, with 23 bases between the two ends. CDR3 size: 19 residues. In germline, CDR1 is SGHRS, CDR2 YFSETQ. This chain's CDR3 is CASSLRPIAVPKNTDTQYF. In DNA form, the CDR3 reads TGCGCCAGCAGCTTGCGACCGATAGCGGTTCCAAAAAACACAGATACGCAGTATTTT.

In this sample, this clonotype turned up a few times. The gene calls are TRBV7-2 and TRBJ2-5, with D perhaps assigned TRBD1 or TRBD2 (5 bases each). The length of the CDR3 is 15 residues. Germline V lookup: CDR1 SGHTA, CDR2 FQGNSA. V shed 1 base and J shed 1 base, with 10 bases lying between them. Here the CDR3 DNA reads TGTGCCAGCAGCTTAGGGTATGGGGGCCAAGAGACCCAGTACTTC. Translated, it gives CASSLGYGGQETQYF.

The chain uses TRBV5-5 and TRBJ2-5; no clear D. V dropped 1 base and J dropped 4 bases, with 11 bases sitting between them. CDR3 length: 14 amino acids. Germline assignment: CDR1 SGHKS and CDR2 YYEKEE (reference sequence). The CDR3 DNA reads as TGTGCCAGCAGCTTGCTGTTCCGCCGAGAGACCCAGTACTTC. Translated: CASSLLFRRETQYF.

This clonotype has a count of ten or more. V is TRBV27 and J is TRBJ2-3, with D hard to call. The germline V gene has CDR1 MNHEY and CDR2 SMNVEV (reference sequence). Trimming took off 4 bases at V and 1 base at J, with 6 bases between the two ends. CDR3 length: 13 amino acids. The CDR3 loop reads CASSSLGTDTQYF. The CDR3 region has the DNA TGTGCCAGCAGTTCACTGGGCACAGATACGCAGTATTTT.

This clonotype was picked up a small number of times. The chain recombines TRBV5-1 with TRBJ2-2; D gene uncertain. The CDR3 spans 12 residues. V lost 5 bases and J 3 bases, leaving 5 bases between the germline ends. Germline loops: CDR1 SGHRS, CDR2 YFSETQ. CDR3 nucleotide sequence: TGCGCCAGCAGGCCGTACACCGGGGAGCTGTTTTTT. Protein product: CASRPYTGELFF.

V is TRBV20-1 and J is TRBJ2-1; TRBD2 matches 12 bases. V gave up 3 bases and J gave up 0 bases; unmatched junction bases: 3. The CDR3 has 16 residues. CDR1 is DFQATT, CDR2 SNEGSKA, per germline (reference sequence). The CDR3, as DNA: TGCAGTGCTAGGGAGACTAGCGGGAGCTCCTACAATGAGCAGTTCTTC. Protein product: CSARETSGSSYNEQFF.

There are a few counts of this clonotype. The chain joins TRBV12-3 or TRBV12-4 to TRBJ2-1; the D gene is possibly TRBD1 (6 bases). Trimming left V 7 bases short and J 2 bases short, with 18 bases between. This CDR3 contains 16 residues. CDR3 amino acids: CASTRGLASAYNEQFF. For the CDR3, the DNA is TGTGCCAGCACCAGGGGATTAGCGTCCGCCTACAATGAGCAGTTCTTC.

This clonotype came up many times. The junction differs from germline at one of its ends, possibly a read error. The rearrangement links TRBV24-1 to TRBJ1-5; D may be TRBD1 (5 bases). The CDR3 covers 16 residues. CDR1 KGHDR and CDR2 SFDVKD come from the germline V gene. The CDR3 loop reads CATSGSAWGGNQPQHF. Here the CDR3 DNA reads TGTGCCACGAGTGGAAGTGCCTGGGGCGGCAATCAGCCCCAGCATTTT.

This clonotype was counted between two and nine times. The V gene is TRBV20-1, the J gene TRBJ2-1, with D unclear. Germline CDR1 DFQATT, CDR2 SNEGSKA (reference sequence). V was pared by 6 bases and J by 8 bases, with 11 bases between. The CDR3 has 11 residues. CDR3 in DNA: TGCAGTGCGGAATTAGAATATGAGCAGTTCTTC. It encodes CSAELEYEQFF.

V is TRBV7-2 and J is TRBJ2-1, with D perhaps TRBD2 (6 bases). V lost 9 bases, J lost 2 bases, and 17 bases lay in between. The CDR3 runs 15 residues. CDR1 is SGHTA, CDR2 FQGNSA, per germline. CDR3 sequence: CARSRDSNPYNEQFF. As DNA, the CDR3 is TGTGCCAGGAGCCGGGACTCTAACCCCTACAATGAGCAGTTCTTC. Using reference TRBV7-2 and TRBJ2-1 for the parts outside the CDR3, the full variable domain is GAGVSQSPSNKVTEKGKDVELRCDPISGHTALYWYRQSLGQGLEFLIYFQGNSAPDKSGLPSDRFSAERTGGSVSTLTIQRTQQEDSAVYLCARSRDSNPYNEQFFGPGTRLTVL.